The clone carrying this TCR beta chain appeared a few times. What it binds is unknown. This sample is part of a study of human T cells and chemical hapten exposure. Germline lookup yields CDR1 WSHSY and CDR2 SAAADI. This CDR3 has 15 amino acids. Trimming took off 2 bases at V and 0 bases at J, with 8 bases between the two ends. Sample time point: patch test 2, 6 weeks after DPC sensitization. Treatment here: therapeutic diphenylcyclopropenone sensitization with weekly scalp DPC. Study observations and caveats: TCRs above 1 in 1000 frequency did not change with DPC sensitization.

TCRdb used MiXCR to reprocess the RACE reads, holding one entry per CDR3 protein. Of approximately 100,000 distinct CDR3 sequences listed, roughly a tenth were seen once; the top ten hold 3.1%. Here the sequenced sample was whole blood, taken in connection with sensitization to the hapten diphenylcyclopropenone (DPC). The clonotype was recovered from a middle-aged woman with alopecia areata. Some clones in this sample may be carry-over from other donors' samples. The rearrangement joins TRBV10-2 to TRBJ2-1; D remains unclear. CDR3 in amino acids: CASSEARLSYNEQFF. The CDR3 DNA is TGCGCCAGCAGTGAGGCTCGGCTCTCCTACAATGAGCAGTTCTTC.